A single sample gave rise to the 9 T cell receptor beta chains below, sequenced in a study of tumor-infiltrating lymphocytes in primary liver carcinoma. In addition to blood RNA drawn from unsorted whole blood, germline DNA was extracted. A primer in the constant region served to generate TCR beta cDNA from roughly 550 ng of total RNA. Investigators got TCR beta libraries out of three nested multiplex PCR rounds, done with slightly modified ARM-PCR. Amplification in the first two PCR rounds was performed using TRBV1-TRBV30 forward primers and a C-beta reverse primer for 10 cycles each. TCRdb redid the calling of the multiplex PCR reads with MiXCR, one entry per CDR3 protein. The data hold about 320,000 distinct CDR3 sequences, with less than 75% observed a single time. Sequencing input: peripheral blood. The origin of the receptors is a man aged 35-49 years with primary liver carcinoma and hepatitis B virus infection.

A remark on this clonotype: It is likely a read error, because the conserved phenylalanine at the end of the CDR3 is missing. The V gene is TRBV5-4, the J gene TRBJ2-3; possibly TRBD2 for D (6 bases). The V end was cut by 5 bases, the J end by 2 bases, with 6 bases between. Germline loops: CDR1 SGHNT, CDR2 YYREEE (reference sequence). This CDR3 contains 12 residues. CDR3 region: CASRRDTDTQYL. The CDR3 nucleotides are TGTGCCAGCAGGCGGGACACAGATACGCAGTATCTT.

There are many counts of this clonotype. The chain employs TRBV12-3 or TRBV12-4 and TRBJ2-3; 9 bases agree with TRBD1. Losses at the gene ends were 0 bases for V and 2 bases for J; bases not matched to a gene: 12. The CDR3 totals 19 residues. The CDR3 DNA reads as TGTGCCAGCAGTTTAGCAGGAGCAAACTGGGACAGGGTCACAGATACGCAGTATTTT. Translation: CASSLAGANWDRVTDTQYF.

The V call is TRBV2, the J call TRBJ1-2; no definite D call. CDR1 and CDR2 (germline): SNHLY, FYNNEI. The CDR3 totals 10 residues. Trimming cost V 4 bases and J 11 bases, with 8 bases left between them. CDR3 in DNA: TGTGCCAGCAGTGGGGGTTCATACACCTTC. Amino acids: CASSGGSYTF.

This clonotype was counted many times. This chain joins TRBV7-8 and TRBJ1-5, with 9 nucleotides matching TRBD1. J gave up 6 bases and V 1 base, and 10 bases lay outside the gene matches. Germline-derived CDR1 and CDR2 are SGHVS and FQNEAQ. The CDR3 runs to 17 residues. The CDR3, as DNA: TGTGCCAGCAGCTTAGGTCGGGGACAGGGAGTAGGTCAGCCCCAGCATTTT. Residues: CASSLGRGQGVGQPQHF.

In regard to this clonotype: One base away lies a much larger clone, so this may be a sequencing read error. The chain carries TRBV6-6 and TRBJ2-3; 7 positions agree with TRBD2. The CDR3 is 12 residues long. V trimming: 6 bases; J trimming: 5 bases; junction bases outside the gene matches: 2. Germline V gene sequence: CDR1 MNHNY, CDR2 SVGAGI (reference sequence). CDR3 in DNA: TGTGCCAGCAGGACTAGCCAAGATACGCAGTATTTT. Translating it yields CASRTSQDTQYF.

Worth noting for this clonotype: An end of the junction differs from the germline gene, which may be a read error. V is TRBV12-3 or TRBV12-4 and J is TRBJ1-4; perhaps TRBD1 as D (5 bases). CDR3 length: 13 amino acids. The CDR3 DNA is TGTGCTAGCAGTTTAGCTGGGACCAAAAAACTGTTTTTT. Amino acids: CASSLAGTKKLFF.

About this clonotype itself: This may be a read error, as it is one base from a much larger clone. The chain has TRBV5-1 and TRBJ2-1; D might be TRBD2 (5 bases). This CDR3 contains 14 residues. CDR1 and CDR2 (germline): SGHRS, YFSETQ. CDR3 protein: CASSLQDSHNEQFF. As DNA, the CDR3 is TGCGCCAGCAGCTTGCAGGACTCCCACAATGAGCAGTTCTTC.

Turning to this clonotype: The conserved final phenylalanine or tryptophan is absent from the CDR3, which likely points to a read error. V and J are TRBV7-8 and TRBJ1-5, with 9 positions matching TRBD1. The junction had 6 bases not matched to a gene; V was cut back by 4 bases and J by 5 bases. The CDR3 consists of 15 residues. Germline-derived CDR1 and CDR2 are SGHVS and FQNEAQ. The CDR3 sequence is CASSSGQGWDQPQHL. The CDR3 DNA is TGTGCCAGCAGCTCCGGACAGGGGTGGGATCAGCCCCAGCATTTG.

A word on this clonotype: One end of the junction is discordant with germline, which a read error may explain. CDR3 coding DNA: TGTGCCAGCAGCTTAGAAGGGCAGCTCCAGCATTTT. This codes for CASSLEGQLQHF. This rearrangement joins TRBV7-9 to TRBJ1-5; D is undetermined. CDR3 size: 12 residues. The germline V gene has CDR1 SEHNR and CDR2 FQNEAQ (reference sequence).